This T cell receptor (beta chain) was captured in a study of shared clonotypes between healthy human individuals. Across several immunoSEQ plates, the genomic DNA of each subset was split evenly. The assay was immunoSEQ multiplex PCR, and TCRdb's table has in-frame clones only and misses some. The data show 2 million or so clones, with around 95% seen just once and more than 0.1% held by the top ten. Germline V gene lookup returns CDR1 MNHEY and CDR2 SMNVEV (reference sequence). After removal of 3 bases from V and 5 bases from J, the junction contained 7 bases not matched to a gene. The CDR3 consists of 15 residues.

The TCR comes from a young man in good health. The V gene is TRBV27, the J gene TRBJ2-5; TRBD2 matches at 9 bases. The sequenced sample was naive CD4+ T cells sorted from blood. Subset defined: CD45RA+ positively selected. The CDR3 region is CASSFGSGGQETQYF. CDR3 coding DNA: TGTGCCAGCAGTTTTGGTAGCGGGGGCCAGGAGACCCAGTACTTC.